The rows below give T cell receptor beta chains drawn from one sample of a study of blood T cell repertoires in COVID-19. The protocol was immunoSEQ multiplex PCR, while the TCRdb copy is restricted to in-frame clones and leaves out a portion. Among approximately 130,000 clones listed, over 55% were seen once. The source material was peripheral blood. These receptors were collected from a woman aged 65 to 85 with acute or convalescent COVID-19. Both conserved end residues are part of each CDR3. D genes are given only for firm matches. Not every row has a clone size; where given, it reads once, few, many or a size class.

TRBJ1-2 | once | TRBV5-4 | . | CASSPYRNYGYTF | TGTGCCAGCAGCCCGTACAGGAACTATGGCTACACCTTC
TRBJ2-7 | . | TRBV27 | . | CASSFEGGYEQYF | TGTGCCAGCAGTTTCGAGGGAGGTTACGAGCAGTACTTC
TRBJ2-5 | few | TRBV7-3 | . | CASSSGETQYF | TGTGCCAGCAGTTCAGGGGAGACCCAGTACTTC
TRBJ1-2 | . | TRBV28 | . | CASSLRQGYTF | TGTGCCAGCAGTTTGAGACAGGGCTACACCTTC
TRBJ1-1 | few | TRBV30 | . | CAWSKGVNTEAFF | TGTGCCTGGAGTAAGGGGGTCAACACTGAAGCTTTCTTT
TRBJ2-3 | . | TRBV6-5 | . | CASSSDSLTDTQYF | TGTGCCAGCAGTTCAGACAGTTTGACAGATACGCAGTATTTT
TRBJ1-4 | few | TRBV4-1 | . | CASSQAKIQGGSNEKLFF | TGCGCCAGCAGCCAAGCCAAAATTCAGGGTGGCAGTAATGAAAAACTGTTTTTT
TRBJ1-6 | medium-sized | TRBV4-3 | . | CASSPSFLASNSPLHF | TGCGCCAGCAGCCCCTCTTTTCTGGCTTCGAATTCACCCCTCCACTTT
TRBJ2-7 | . | TRBV11-1 | . | CASSFPDRPYEQYF | TGTGCCAGCAGCTTTCCCGACAGACCCTACGAGCAGTACTTC
TRBJ1-5 | few | TRBV6-5 | . | CASASGTSSNQPQHF | TGTGCCAGCGCATCCGGGACATCTAGCAATCAGCCCCAGCATTTT
TRBJ1-1 | few | TRBV4-1 | . | CASSHLARGANTEAFF | TGCGCCAGCAGCCACCTAGCCAGGGGCGCGAACACTGAAGCTTTCTTT
TRBJ1-5 | . | TRBV30 | . | CAWSRSGVSNQPQHF | TGTGCCTGGAGTAGATCCGGGGTAAGCAATCAGCCCCAGCATTTT
TRBJ1-4 | few | TRBV5-1 | . | CASSLAAAVATNEKLFF | TGCGCCAGCAGCTTGGCCGCGGCAGTTGCAACTAATGAAAAACTGTTTTTT
TRBJ2-3 | . | TRBV3-1/TRBV3-2 | . | CASSQELIKTDTQYF | TGTGCCAGCAGCCAAGAACTGATCAAAACAGATACGCAGTATTTT
TRBJ2-7 | . | TRBV12-5 | TRBD2 | CASGLVPQRGGSYEQYF | TGTGCTAGTGGTTTGGTACCCCAGCGGGGTGGGAGTTACGAGCAGTACTTC
TRBJ2-2 | . | TRBV9 | TRBD2 | CASSGAGGTGELFF | TGTGCCAGCAGCGGGGCGGGAGGCACCGGGGAGCTGTTTTTT
TRBJ2-4 | . | TRBV10-2 | TRBD1 | CASSIGQGRGDIQYF | TGCGCCAGCAGTATCGGACAGGGAAGAGGCGACATTCAGTACTTC
TRBJ1-5 | few | TRBV4-1 | . | CASSQALLPGGSSNQPQHF | TGCGCCAGCAGCCAAGCCCTACTTCCGGGGGGGAGTAGCAATCAGCCCCAGCATTTT
TRBJ2-1 | . | TRBV6-4 | TRBD2 | CASSDSAGGYNEQFF | TGTGCCAGCAGTGACTCAGCGGGGGGTTACAATGAGCAGTTCTTC
TRBJ1-2 | . | TRBV5-1 | TRBD1 | CASSSDGQEYGYTF | TGCGCCAGCAGCTCCGACGGACAGGAATATGGCTACACCTTC
TRBJ1-1 | few | TRBV4-3 | . | CASSQLRDTEAFF | TGCGCCAGCAGCCAGTTACGCGACACTGAAGCTTTCTTT
TRBJ1-1 | . | TRBV29-1 | . | CSAGGTSNTEAFF | TGCAGCGCCGGTGGGACATCGAACACTGAAGCTTTCTTT
TRBJ2-1 | . | TRBV14 | TRBD1 | CASSQEGGTGSNEQFF | TGTGCCAGCAGCCAGGAGGGCGGGACAGGGAGCAATGAGCAGTTCTTC
TRBJ1-1 | . | TRBV23-1 | . | CASSQSRILKAFF | TGCGCCAGCAGTCAATCGAGGATCCTCAAAGCTTTCTTT
TRBJ2-7 | few | TRBV3-1/TRBV3-2 | . | CASSQWRGPHYEQYF | TGTGCCAGCAGCCAATGGAGGGGGCCTCACTACGAGCAGTACTTC
TRBJ1-2 | few | TRBV29-1 | . | CSVRGGDYGYTF | TGCAGCGTCAGGGGTGGAGACTATGGCTACACCTTC
TRBJ2-3 | . | TRBV20-1 | . | CSASPITGASTDTQYF | TGCAGTGCTAGTCCTATAACGGGAGCTAGCACAGATACGCAGTATTTT
TRBJ2-7 | once | TRBV6-5 | TRBD1 | CASRLLRDSSYEQYF | TGTGCCAGCAGGTTACTACGGGACAGCTCCTACGAGCAGTACTTC
TRBJ2-3 | . | TRBV5-4 | . | CASSLADSLADTQYF | TGTGCCAGCAGCTTGGCCGACTCATTGGCGGATACGCAGTATTTT
TRBJ2-1 | . | TRBV9 | . | CASSSGASGNEQFF | TGTGCCAGCAGCTCAGGGGCTAGCGGCAATGAGCAGTTCTTC
TRBJ1-1 | few | TRBV14 | TRBD1 | CASSPWTGGNTEAFF | TGTGCCAGCAGCCCTTGGACAGGGGGGAACACTGAAGCTTTCTTT
TRBJ1-2 | . | TRBV18 | TRBD1 | CASSLPRTGSYGYTF | TGTGCCAGCTCACTACCACGGACAGGGTCTTATGGCTACACCTTC
TRBJ1-1 | . | TRBV10-3 | . | CAIRGGGWTEAFF | TGTGCCATCCGTGGGGGGGGGTGGACTGAAGCTTTCTTT
TRBJ2-7 | few | TRBV5-1 | TRBD1 | CASSSTGSTYEQYF | TGCGCCAGCAGCTCGACAGGGAGCACCTACGAGCAGTACTTC
TRBJ1-5 | . | TRBV6-5 | TRBD1 | CASSYQDRGYNQPQHF | TGTGCCAGCAGTTACCAGGACAGGGGGTACAATCAGCCCCAGCATTTT
TRBJ1-2 | . | TRBV14 | TRBD1 | CASSQALRTGGYGYTF | TGTGCCAGCAGCCAAGCCTTACGGACAGGGGGATATGGCTACACCTTC
TRBJ2-5 | . | TRBV6-2/TRBV6-3 | TRBD2 | CASSHPGLAGDDNHYF | TGTGCCAGCAGTCACCCTGGACTAGCGGGGGACGACAATCATTACTTC
TRBJ2-5 | few | TRBV5-8 | TRBD1 | CASSLLGQGQETQYF | TGTGCCAGCAGCTTGTTGGGACAGGGGCAAGAGACCCAGTACTTC
TRBJ2-2 | . | TRBV12-3/TRBV12-4 | . | CASSFRNTGELFF | TGTGCCAGCAGTTTCAGGAACACCGGGGAGCTGTTTTTT
TRBJ2-5 | few | TRBV9 | . | CASSVSQGQETQYF | TGTGCCAGCAGCGTCTCCCAGGGGCAAGAGACCCAGTACTTC
TRBJ2-3 | few | TRBV7-2 | TRBD1 | CASSPRDRGIDTQYF | TGTGCCAGCAGCCCCCGCGACAGGGGTATCGATACGCAGTATTTT
TRBJ2-5 | . | TRBV3-1/TRBV3-2 | TRBD1 | CASSQAGTGGETQYF | TGTGCCAGCAGCCAAGCCGGGACAGGGGGCGAGACCCAGTACTTC
TRBJ2-2 | few | TRBV19 | TRBD1 | CASRTRQGTNVGELFF | TGTGCCAGTAGGACTCGACAGGGGACGAACGTCGGGGAGCTGTTTTTT
TRBJ2-3 | . | TRBV2 | . | CASRPGQRGTDTQYF | TGTGCCAGCAGGCCGGGCCAAAGGGGTACAGATACGCAGTATTTT
TRBJ2-7 | few | TRBV14 | TRBD2 | CASSQAKPGTSIYEQYF | TGTGCCAGCAGCCAAGCTAAGCCCGGGACTAGCATCTACGAGCAGTACTTC
TRBJ1-4 | few | TRBV3-1/TRBV3-2 | . | CASSQDRGKLFF | TGTGCCAGCAGCCAAGATAGGGGGAAACTGTTTTTT
TRBJ2-5 | . | TRBV29-1 | . | CSVDGTNQETQYF | TGCAGCGTTGACGGGACAAACCAAGAGACCCAGTACTTC
TRBJ1-2 | few | TRBV2 | TRBD1 | CASSDSTGVSYGYTF | TGTGCCAGCAGTGACTCTACAGGGGTTAGCTATGGCTACACCTTC
TRBJ2-7 | . | TRBV10-3 | . | CAIGFGHEQYF | TGTGCCATCGGCTTTGGGCACGAGCAGTACTTC
TRBJ2-5 | . | TRBV3-1/TRBV3-2 | TRBD2 | CASSQGLAGGGETQYF | TGTGCCAGCAGCCAAGGACTAGCGGGAGGGGGAGAGACCCAGTACTTC
TRBJ2-5 | . | TRBV7-2 | . | CASSLGLLSSLPMETQYF | TGTGCCAGCAGTTTAGGATTACTATCGTCCTTACCTATGGAGACCCAGTACTTC
TRBJ2-7 | . | TRBV7-6 | TRBD2 | CASSLTAGDDYEQYF | TGTGCCAGCAGCTTGACAGCGGGGGACGACTACGAGCAGTACTTC
TRBJ2-3 | . | TRBV6-1 | TRBD1 | CASSARTGVRTDTQYF | TGTGCCAGCAGTGCCCGAACAGGGGTCCGCACAGATACGCAGTATTTT
TRBJ1-5 | . | TRBV18 | . | CASSPTGMEPQHF | TGTGCCAGCTCACCCACAGGGATGGAGCCCCAGCATTTT
TRBJ2-5 | once | TRBV24-1 | TRBD2 | CATSDSVAGEETQYF | TGTGCCACCAGTGATTCCGTAGCGGGGGAGGAGACCCAGTACTTC
TRBJ2-7 | . | TRBV5-1 | TRBD1 | CASSLGDRGSISYEQYF | TGCGCCAGCAGCTTGGGAGACAGGGGGTCAATCTCCTACGAGCAGTACTTC
TRBJ1-1 | . | TRBV19 | . | CASSRGGYTEAFF | TGTGCCAGTAGCCGTGGGGGGTACACTGAAGCTTTCTTT
TRBJ2-7 | few | TRBV5-1 | . | CASSLGQRDEQYF | TGCGCCAGCAGCTTGGGCCAGAGGGACGAGCAGTACTTC
TRBJ1-1 | few | TRBV6-5 | TRBD1 | CASSYTQGGLNTEAFF | TGTGCCAGCAGTTACACCCAGGGGGGCCTGAACACTGAAGCTTTCTTT
TRBJ1-1 | few | TRBV7-9 | . | CASSSGTPAVAEAFF | TGTGCCAGCAGTTCCGGGACACCGGCTGTGGCTGAAGCTTTCTTT